The present TCR beta chain was sequenced within a study of blood T cell repertoires in COVID-19. Overall study: COVID-19 samples collected from the United States, Italy and Spain covered acute and convalescent phases.

Original handling: For nucleated cells, counts were estimated from reference gene primer amplification. Produced via immunoSEQ multiplex PCR; TCRdb's table is partial and in-frame only. V, J and clone size were drawn from that table, and D and trimming were deduced from the DNA. Of more than 110,000 clones in the sample, about 87% were seen once. Trimming took off 7 bases at V and 2 bases at J, with 5 bases between the two ends. The length of the CDR3 is 11 residues. The clonotype originates from a human donor in a cohort sampled during active COVID-19. The genes are TRBV12-3 or TRBV12-4 and TRBJ1-1; D is ambiguous. Material for sequencing was peripheral blood. For the CDR3, the DNA is TGTGCCAGCAACCTAAACACTGAAGCTTTCTTT. It encodes CASNLNTEAFF.